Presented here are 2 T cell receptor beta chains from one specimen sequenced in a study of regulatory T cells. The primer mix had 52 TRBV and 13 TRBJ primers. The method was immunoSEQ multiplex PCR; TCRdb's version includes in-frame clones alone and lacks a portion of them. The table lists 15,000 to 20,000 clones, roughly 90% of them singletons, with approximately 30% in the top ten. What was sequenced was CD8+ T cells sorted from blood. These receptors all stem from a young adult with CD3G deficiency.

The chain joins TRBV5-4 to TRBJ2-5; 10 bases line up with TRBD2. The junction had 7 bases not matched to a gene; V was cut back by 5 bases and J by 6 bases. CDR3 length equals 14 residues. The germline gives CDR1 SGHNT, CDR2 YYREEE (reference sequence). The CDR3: CASRRAGGRKTQYF. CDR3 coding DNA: TGTGCCAGCAGAAGAGCGGGGGGGCGGAAGACCCAGTACTTC.

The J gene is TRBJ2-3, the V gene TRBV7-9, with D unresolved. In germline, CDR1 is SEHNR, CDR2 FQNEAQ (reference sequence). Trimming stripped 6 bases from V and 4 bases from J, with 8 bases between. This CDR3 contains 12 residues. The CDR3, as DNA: TGTGCCAGCAGTTTCGGATCAGATACGCAGTATTTT. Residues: CASSFGSDTQYF.